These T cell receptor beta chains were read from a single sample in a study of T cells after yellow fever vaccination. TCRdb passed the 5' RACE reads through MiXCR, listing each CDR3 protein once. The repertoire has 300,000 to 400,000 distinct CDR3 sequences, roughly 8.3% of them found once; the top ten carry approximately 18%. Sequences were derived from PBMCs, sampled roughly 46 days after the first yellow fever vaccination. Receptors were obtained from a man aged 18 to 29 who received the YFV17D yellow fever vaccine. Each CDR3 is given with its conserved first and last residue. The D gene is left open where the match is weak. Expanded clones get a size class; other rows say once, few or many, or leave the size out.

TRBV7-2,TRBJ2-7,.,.,CASSLVPSIDEQYF,TGTGCCAGCAGCCTCGTCCCGAGTATCGACGAGCAGTACTTC
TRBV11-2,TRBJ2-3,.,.,CASSLVRPARTDTQYF,TGTGCCAGCAGCTTAGTAAGGCCAGCTCGCACAGATACGCAGTATTTT
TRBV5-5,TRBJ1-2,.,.,CASRYRQEAYGGYTF,TGTGCCAGCAGGTACCGACAGGAGGCCTATGGGGGCTACACCTTC
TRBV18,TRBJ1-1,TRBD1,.,CASSNNRGSGTEAFF,TGTGCCAGCTCAAATAACAGGGGGTCTGGCACTGAAGCTTTCTTT
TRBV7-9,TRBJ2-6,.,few,CASSLVTGQANVLTF,TGTGCCAGCAGCTTAGTAACTGGACAGGCCAACGTCCTGACTTTC
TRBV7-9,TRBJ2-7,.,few,CASSQQTEAYEQYF,TGTGCCAGCAGCCAACAGACGGAAGCCTACGAGCAGTACTTC
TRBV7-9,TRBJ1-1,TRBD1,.,CASGGTAVEAFF,TGTGCCAGTGGAGGGACAGCAGTTGAAGCTTTCTTT
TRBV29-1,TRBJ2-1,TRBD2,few,CSVARGVGDEQFF,TGCAGCGTTGCTCGGGGGGTCGGGGATGAGCAGTTCTTC
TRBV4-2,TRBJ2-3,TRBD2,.,CASSQVGLRGGRDTQYF,TGTGCCAGCAGCCAAGTCGGCCTCCGGGGGGGCAGGGATACGCAGTATTTT
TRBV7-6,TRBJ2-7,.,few,CASSQSGEQYF,TGTGCCAGCAGTCAATCGGGCGAGCAGTACTTC
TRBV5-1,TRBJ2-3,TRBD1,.,CASSIQGEGTDTQYF,TGCGCCAGCAGTATACAGGGGGAAGGGACAGATACGCAGTATTTT